The next 9 T cell receptor beta chains were all read from a single sample in a study of blood T cells in healthy people across ages (dated by TCRdb to between 2015 and 2016). Libraries were prepared through 5' RACE. Data came from an Illumina HiSeq 2500. The second PCR ran for roughly 7 to 11 cycles and used a J-beta primer mix along with a sample-barcoded 5' primer. TCRdb cleaned the public reads at Q25 with fastp, built clones with MiXCR and kept in-frame beta chains. Every CDR3 protein is listed once, alongside the most common genes and DNA of its rows. In all, the sample holds 1.2 million to 1.5 million distinct CDR3 sequences, and approximately 59% of those were seen once. The ten largest clones represent roughly 7% of the sample. Sequencing was done on a sample of blood. The receptors were sampled from a man aged 18 to 30 in good health.

This clonotype was seen only a few times. The chain recombines TRBV6-1 with TRBJ2-5; D unresolved. Germline V gene lookup returns CDR1 MNHNS and CDR2 SASEGT. The V and J ends lost 7 bases and 2 bases respectively, with 17 bases between them. CDR3 length: 15 amino acids. The CDR3 DNA reads as TGTGCCAGCATGGGCTCGCGAACGTTTCAAGAGACCCAGTACTTC. Protein: CASMGSRTFQETQYF.

The rearrangement links TRBV20-1 to TRBJ2-5; D is ambiguous. V was shortened by 6 bases and J by 2 bases, with 7 bases between the two germline ends. The CDR3 loop spans 11 amino acids. Germline assignment: CDR1 DFQATT and CDR2 SNEGSKA (reference sequence). DNA of the CDR3: TGCAGTGCCAAGATTCAAGAGACCCAGTACTTC. Translation gives CSAKIQETQYF.

On this clonotype itself: This may stem from a read error, because a much larger clone lies one nucleotide away. DNA for the CDR3: TGTGCCAGCAGTGACCGGGACACAGCCTACGAGCAGTACTTC. Encoded protein: CASSDRDTAYEQYF. The V gene is TRBV2, the J gene TRBJ2-7; tentative D call: TRBD1 (6 bases). Trimming pared 3 bases from V and 2 bases from J, leaving 11 bases between. Germline assignment: CDR1 SNHLY and CDR2 FYNNEI. This CDR3 spans 14 amino acids.

This clonotype has a handful of counts. At one end, the junction sequence differs from germline, possibly due to a read error. DNA for the CDR3: TGTGCCAGCAGCTTAGGGGGTAGCCCGGCAGATACGCAGTATTTT. It specifies CASSLGGSPADTQYF. This rearrangement joins TRBV12-3 or TRBV12-4 to TRBJ2-3; a weak D match, TRBD1 (6 bases). The CDR3 length is 15 residues.

Only one count was recorded for this clonotype. The chain joins TRBV9 to TRBJ2-3; D may be TRBD1 or TRBD2 (5 bases each). In germline, CDR1 is SGDLS, CDR2 YYNGEE. This CDR3 is built from 12 residues. V was shortened by 2 bases and J by 5 bases, with 6 bases between the two germline ends. The CDR3 spells CASSVGEDTQYF. CDR3 nucleotides: TGTGCCAGCAGCGTGGGGGAAGATACGCAGTATTTT.

There are a few counts of this clonotype. CDR3 sequence (DNA): TGTGTCGCCTCGCCCGGGGGAAACACAGATACGCAGTATTTT. This gives the protein CVASPGGNTDTQYF. The chain couples TRBV6-6 to TRBJ2-3; possibly TRBD2 for D (6 bases). The germline gives CDR1 MNHNY, CDR2 SVGAGI (reference sequence). The CDR3 spans 14 residues.

V usage is TRBV28 and J usage is TRBJ2-7; D call uncertain. Germline V gives CDR1 MDHEN, CDR2 SYDVKM. V lost 10 bases and J 0 bases, leaving 10 bases between the germline ends. CDR3 length: 12 residues. The CDR3, as DNA: TGTGCCATCAATCACAGCTCCTACGAGCAGTACTTC. Translated: CAINHSSYEQYF.

The V call is TRBV6-2 or TRBV6-3, the J call TRBJ2-5; 7 bases match TRBD2. With the DNA end fitting TRBJ2-7 better, the J assignment may be wrong. CDR1 MNHEY and CDR2 SVGEGT come from the germline V gene. This CDR3 is 17 amino acids long. The CDR3 is CASSYDSSSGHLYEQYF. CDR3 coding DNA: TGTGCCAGCAGTTACGATTCTTCTAGCGGACACCTCTACGAGCAGTACTTC.

This clonotype was seen a handful of times. The chain recombines TRBV29-1 with TRBJ2-7, with D possibly matching TRBD1 (6 bases). CDR1 is SQVTM and CDR2 is ANQGSEA in the germline V gene. V dropped 7 bases and J dropped 2 bases, with 15 bases sitting between them. This CDR3 contains 13 residues. The CDR3 is CSATGSYTYEQYF. CDR3 coding DNA: TGCAGCGCTACAGGGTCCTACACCTACGAGCAGTACTTC.